This TCR beta chain was captured in a study of T-cell reconstitution after alpha-beta-depleted transplantation in children. A word on this clonotype: Its specificity is unknown.

Trimming cost V 1 base and J 3 bases, with 7 bases left between them. CDR1 and CDR2 (germline): SGHTA, FQGNSA. The CDR3 is made up of 13 amino acids. General study points: Some patients' high day-60 TCRbeta diversity was attributed to recipient cells surviving conditioning. Most T-cell counts and diversity one year after the transplant came from T cells that were newly produced. Several hundred expanded graft clones reportedly supplied alpha-beta T cells about two months after transplant.

The TCRbeta library was prepared with unique molecular identifiers. MiXCR was run by TCRdb on the PCR reads, yielding one entry per CDR3 protein. The sample has hundreds of thousands of distinct CDR3 sequences, around 13% seen once; the top ten hold 2.2%. This rearrangement joins TRBV7-2 to TRBJ2-7; D remains ambiguous. The sequences come from PBMCs, mostly from graft donor cells, collected 360 days after TCRalphabeta/CD19-depleted stem cell transplant. This clonotype originated in a male patient aged 10 to 17 who had a stem cell transplant for acute myeloid leukemia, so the T cells may come from the graft donor. The CDR3 DNA follows: TGTGCCAGCAGCTTAGTGTTGGGCTACGAGCAGTACTTC. Protein sequence: CASSLVLGYEQYF.